This TCR beta chain came from a study of T cells in Graves' hyperthyroidism and ophthalmopathy. Amplified TCR beta CDR3 regions came from RNA transcripts. RT-PCR in the first round (using the HTBI primer set) targeted the TCR CDR3. Via MiXCR, TCRdb re-called the multiplex PCR reads, giving one row per CDR3 protein. The data hold around 300,000 distinct CDR3 sequences, with approximately 14% observed a single time. This clonotype was counted ten times or more. Material for sequencing was blood. The origin of this receptor is a woman in her thirties or forties with Graves' hyperthyroidism.

CDR3 sequence (DNA): TGTGCCAGCAGTGTCACGGGGAGCGGGGAGCTGTTTTTT. Residues: CASSVTGSGELFF. The chain carries TRBV28 and TRBJ2-2; TRBD2 is a possible D gene (5 bases). V shed 5 bases and J shed 7 bases, with 11 bases lying between them. CDR1 and CDR2 (germline): MDHEN, SYDVKM. The CDR3 runs to 13 residues. Looking up the rest from reference TRBV28 and TRBJ2-2 gives the full variable domain: DVKVTQSSRYLVKRTGEKVFLECVQDMDHENMFWYRQDPGLGLRLIYFSYDVKMKEKGDIPEGYSVSREKKERFSLILESASTNQTSMYLCASSVTGSGELFFGEGSRLTVL.